The subject of this entry is one T cell receptor (beta chain). Its target is unknown. The data are from a study of beta chain features in type 1 diabetes. Study-wide points: Within each of all four CD4+ subsets, Type 1 diabetes patients had TCRB CDR3s that were moderately but significantly shorter.

Germline lookup yields CDR1 MNHEY and CDR2 SMNVEV (reference sequence). The ends were cut back, 2 bases at V and 1 base at J, with 5 bases in the middle. This CDR3 has 14 residues. Of the isolated RNA, all was reverse transcribed, and so the sequenced material was expressed TCRB transcripts. Repertoires were generated with immunoSEQ multiplex PCR, while TCRdb's copy carries only in-frame clones and drops some. The sample carries 600,000 to 700,000 clones, around an eighth recorded once. Material: naive CD4+ T cells from blood. The TCR comes from a young man with type 1 diabetes. V gene TRBV27 combines with J gene TRBJ2-2; D is unclear. The CDR3 loop reads CASSLRVNTGELFF. The CDR3 DNA follows: TGTGCCAGCAGTTTAAGAGTGAACACCGGGGAGCTGTTTTTT.